Below are 30 T cell receptor beta chains sequenced from a single sample in a study of CD8+ T cells in alopecia areata. As for treatment: oral pan-JAK inhibitor, 5-10 mg twice daily. RNA extraction and reverse transcription yielded cDNA as sequencing template. The protocol was immunoSEQ multiplex PCR, while the TCRdb copy is restricted to in-frame clones and leaves out a portion. The data show about 210,000 clones, approximately 67% seen once. The sample here was CD4+ T cells sorted from blood, taken between weeks 43 and 45, from a patient treated with tofacitinib. The receptors originated from a human donor with alopecia areata.

This sequence joins TRBV9 and TRBJ1-1; no firm D call. Germline-derived CDR1 and CDR2 are SGDLS and YYNGEE. Trimming stripped 2 bases from V and 2 bases from J, with 13 bases between. The CDR3 sequence is 15 residues long. CDR3 nucleotides: TGTGCCAGCAGCGTTAGTGCCGGGAGAAACACTGAAGCTTTCTTT. Translating gives CASSVSAGRNTEAFF.

This clone was seen a single time. The chain couples TRBV12-5 to TRBJ1-6; tentatively, D is TRBD1 (6 bases). This CDR3 comprises 14 residues. V lost 5 bases and J 9 bases, leaving 14 bases between the germline ends. Germline CDR1 and CDR2: LGHNT and FRNRAP. CDR3 coding DNA: TGTGCTAGTGGTCCTACAGGGCGGGGTTCACCCCTCCACTTT. It specifies CASGPTGRGSPLHF.

This chain links TRBV4-2 with TRBJ1-2, with D perhaps matching TRBD1 (5 bases). The germline CDR1 and CDR2 sequences are LGHNA and YNFKEQ. V was pared by 0 bases and J by 4 bases, with 15 bases between. The CDR3 contains 16 residues. The CDR3 sequence: CASSQDDRHNVYGYTF. The CDR3 DNA reads TGTGCCAGCAGCCAAGATGACAGACATAACGTCTATGGCTACACCTTC.

The chain joins TRBV30 to TRBJ1-4; no clear D. The V end lost 6 bases, the J end lost 15 bases, and 23 bases lay between the germline ends. The CDR3 length is 13 residues. Per germline, CDR1 GTSNPN and CDR2 SVGIG (reference sequence). As DNA, the CDR3 is TGTGCCTGTGAAATCTCCGAACATGGACGGTTGTTTTTT. This encodes CACEISEHGRLFF.

V and J are TRBV6-5 and TRBJ2-5; D may match TRBD1 or TRBD2 (5 bases each). This CDR3 region has 14 residues. Trimming shortened V by 6 bases and J by 4 bases, and 15 bases separated the two germline ends. Germline V CDR1 and CDR2: MNHEY, SVGAGI. In nucleotides, the CDR3 is TGTGCCAGCAGAAAGGACGGGACGCCAGAGACCCAGTACTTC. It specifies CASRKDGTPETQYF.

This clone was observed a single time. The rearrangement links TRBV30 to TRBJ2-5; D tentatively fits TRBD1 or TRBD2 (7 bases each). V was cut by 0 bases and J by 11 bases, with 19 bases left in between. The CDR3 runs 14 residues. Germline V gene lookup returns CDR1 GTSNPN and CDR2 SVGIG (reference sequence). CDR3 nucleotide sequence: TGTGCCTGGAGTGTTCTTCAGGGGGGGCATGAGCAGTACTTC. It translates to CAWSVLQGGHEQYF.

J is TRBJ2-6 and V is TRBV29-1; TRBD1 is a possible D gene (5 bases). The CDR3 sequence is 14 residues long. Trimming stripped 4 bases from V and 0 bases from J, with 7 bases between. In germline, CDR1 is SQVTM, CDR2 ANQGSEA. In nucleotides, the CDR3 is TGCAGCGTTGGGACACCCTCTGGGGCCAACGTCCTGACTTTC. It encodes CSVGTPSGANVLTF.

The V call is TRBV7-2, the J call TRBJ2-2; 7 nucleotides align to TRBD1. The CDR3 sequence is 15 residues long. Germline CDR1 is SGHTA and CDR2 is FQGNSA. V shed 0 bases and J 4 bases; nucleotides not matched to a gene: 2. CDR3 DNA: TGTGCCAGCAGCTTAGCGACAGGGTCCACCGGGGAGCTGTTTTTT. It codes for CASSLATGSTGELFF.

This chain links TRBV11-3 with TRBJ1-2, with D uncertain. This CDR3 has 13 residues. Germline-derived CDR1 and CDR2 are SGHNT and YENEEA. Trimming shortened V by 5 bases and J by 0 bases, and 7 bases separated the two germline ends. The CDR3 region has the DNA TGTGCCAGCAGCGAGAGAACTAACTATGGCTACACCTTC. This gives the protein CASSERTNYGYTF.

The rearrangement links TRBV30 to TRBJ1-2, with D perhaps matching TRBD1 (5 bases). This CDR3 is built from 14 residues. Trimming left V 1 base short and J 8 bases short, with 17 bases between. Germline-derived CDR1 and CDR2 are GTSNPN and SVGIG (reference sequence). DNA of the CDR3: TGTGCCTGGAGTGAACCGGGACCGTACCCCGGCTACACCTTC. Its translation is CAWSEPGPYPGYTF.

V and J are TRBV30 and TRBJ2-2; 7 bases fit TRBD1. The germline V gene encodes CDR1 GTSNPN and CDR2 SVGIG (reference sequence). With 4 bases clipped from V and 4 bases from J, the junction kept 6 bases outside the gene matches. CDR3 length equals 14 residues. The chain's CDR3 is CAWTGQRITGELFF. In nucleotides, the CDR3 is TGTGCCTGGACGGGACAGCGGATCACCGGGGAGCTGTTTTTT.

Only one count was recorded for this clone. The gene calls are TRBV2 and TRBJ1-4, with D possibly being TRBD1 (5 bases). Germline V CDR1 and CDR2: SNHLY, FYNNEI. Trimming took 2 bases from V and 7 from J, leaving 14 bases between them. The CDR3 contains 15 residues. In DNA form, the CDR3 reads TGTGCCAGCAGTGAACAGGGACTTGGGGGTGAAAAACTGTTTTTT. Translation: CASSEQGLGGEKLFF.

The gene calls are TRBV4-3 and TRBJ2-5; 15 bases align to TRBD2. V lost 4 bases and J lost 5; bases outside the gene matches: 5. CDR1 and CDR2 from the germline V gene are LGHNA and YSLEER. The CDR3 consists of 16 residues. The DNA for the CDR3 is TGCGCCAGCAGCCCGGGACTAGCGGGGGGTCTGGAGACCCAGTACTTC. Encoded protein: CASSPGLAGGLETQYF.

The chain uses TRBV7-2 and TRBJ1-5, with a possible D match to TRBD1 (5 bases). Germline V lookup: CDR1 SGHTA, CDR2 FQGNSA. V lost 8 bases and J lost 8, with 16 bases in between. The CDR3 extends over 13 amino acids. The CDR3 spells CASAGGHREPQHF. CDR3 nucleotides: TGTGCCAGCGCCGGTGGACATCGCGAGCCCCAGCATTTT.

The rearrangement joins TRBV29-1 to TRBJ2-7, with TRBD1 matching over 9 bases. The germline gives CDR1 SQVTM, CDR2 ANQGSEA. The CDR3 consists of 12 residues. V was clipped by 7 bases and J by 4 bases; unmatched bases: 5. Written as DNA, the CDR3 is TGCAGCGCCCGGGACAGGGAGTACGAGCAGTACTTC. Protein sequence: CSARDREYEQYF.

This chain links TRBV2 with TRBJ1-5, with D possibly being TRBD1 (5 bases). Per the germline V gene, CDR1 is SNHLY and CDR2 is FYNNEI. Trimming removed 3 bases from V and 4 bases from J, with 13 bases in between. The CDR3 runs to 15 residues. CDR3 residues: CASSEMGTGNQPQHF. CDR3 in DNA: TGTGCCAGCAGTGAGATGGGGACGGGAAATCAGCCCCAGCATTTT. Full variable domain (missing parts from reference TRBV2 and TRBJ1-5): EPEVTQTPSHQVTQMGQEVILRCVPISNHLYFYWYRQILGQKVEFLVSFYNNEISEKSEIFDDQFSVERPDGSNFTLKIRSTKLEDSAMYFCASSEMGTGNQPQHFGDGTRLSIL.

With respect to this clone: The junction shows a germline mismatch at one end, possibly a read error. This chain links TRBV5-1 with TRBJ1-4; a possible D gene is TRBD1 (5 bases). The CDR3 has 15 amino acids. CDR1 and CDR2 (germline): SGHRS, YFSETQ. The CDR3 protein is CASSAYQGTDEKLFF. The CDR3 region has the DNA TGCGCCAGCAGCGCCTACCAGGGAACTGATGAAAAACTGTTTTTT.

This clone was picked up a small number of times. The J gene is TRBJ1-2, the V gene TRBV30, with 8 bases aligning to TRBD1. V shed 4 bases, J shed 4 bases, and the junction held 5 bases outside the gene matches. This CDR3 spans 13 amino acids. The V gene's germline CDR1 is GTSNPN and CDR2 SVGIG (reference sequence). The DNA of the CDR3 is TGTGCCTGGATTCGAGACAGGGGCTATGGCTACACCTTC. Protein sequence: CAWIRDRGYGYTF.

The gene calls are TRBV29-1 and TRBJ2-1, with 10 bases identical to TRBD2. V lost 6 bases and J lost 9; bases outside the gene matches: 5. This CDR3 is 12 amino acids long. Germline V gene data show CDR1 as SQVTM and CDR2 as ANQGSEA. The CDR3 protein is CSVVAGGFEQFF. In DNA form, the CDR3 reads TGCAGCGTAGTAGCGGGGGGATTTGAGCAGTTCTTC.

The chain uses TRBV6-6 and TRBJ2-6, with D unclear. The germline V gene has CDR1 MNHNY and CDR2 SVGAGI (reference sequence). Trimming removed 5 bases from V and 0 bases from J, with 8 bases in between. This CDR3 comprises 15 residues. The CDR3 protein is CASSDGSSGANVLTF. CDR3 nucleotide sequence: TGTGCCAGCAGTGACGGCAGCTCTGGGGCCAACGTCCTGACTTTC.

The sample holds one count of this clone. The chain joins TRBV2 to TRBJ2-3; 12 bases agree with TRBD2. This CDR3 is built from 16 residues. V was clipped by 7 bases and J by 2 bases; unmatched bases: 7. Per germline, CDR1 SNHLY and CDR2 FYNNEI. CDR3 sequence: CASTIGLAGYTDTQYF. CDR3 nucleotide sequence: TGTGCCAGCACCATAGGACTAGCGGGATACACAGATACGCAGTATTTT.

A single count supports this clone. This chain links TRBV7-2 with TRBJ1-1, with 9 bases identical to TRBD1. In germline, CDR1 is SGHTA, CDR2 FQGNSA. V lost 0 bases and J lost 7; bases outside the gene matches: 3. The CDR3 loop spans 14 amino acids. CDR3 bases: TGTGCCAGCAGCTTAGCCGGGACAGGGAGTGAAGCTTTCTTT. Its protein product is CASSLAGTGSEAFF. Together with reference TRBV7-2 and TRBJ1-1, the CDR3 gives the full variable domain: GAGVSQSPSNKVTEKGKDVELRCDPISGHTALYWYRQSLGQGLEFLIYFQGNSAPDKSGLPSDRFSAERTGGSVSTLTIQRTQQEDSAVYLCASSLAGTGSEAFFGQGTRLTVV.

This chain connects TRBV29-1 to TRBJ1-2; 7 nucleotides agree with TRBD1. The junction had 3 bases not matched to a gene; V was cut back by 3 bases and J by 2 bases. Germline V gene lookup returns CDR1 SQVTM and CDR2 ANQGSEA. The CDR3 contains 13 residues. CDR3 region: CSVDKQGNYGYTF. Written as DNA, the CDR3 is TGCAGCGTTGACAAACAGGGGAACTATGGCTACACCTTC.

This clone was seen just once. The V call is TRBV2, the J call TRBJ1-1; the match to TRBD1 covers 7 bases. With 5 bases clipped from V and 1 base from J, the junction kept 4 bases outside the gene matches. The CDR3 is made up of 14 amino acids. Germline values: CDR1 SNHLY, CDR2 FYNNEI. CDR3 region: CASSYRQGNTEAFF. The CDR3 DNA is TGTGCCAGCAGTTATAGACAGGGGAACACTGAAGCTTTCTTT. Combining the CDR3 with reference TRBV2 and TRBJ1-1 gives the whole variable domain EPEVTQTPSHQVTQMGQEVILRCVPISNHLYFYWYRQILGQKVEFLVSFYNNEISEKSEIFDDQFSVERPDGSNFTLKIRSTKLEDSAMYFCASSYRQGNTEAFFGQGTRLTVV.

The rearrangement links TRBV29-1 to TRBJ2-2; the D gene is possibly TRBD2 (5 bases). With 3 bases removed from V and 7 bases from J, the gap between germline ends came to 9 bases. The CDR3 is 12 amino acids. In germline, CDR1 is SQVTM, CDR2 ANQGSEA. CDR3 sequence (DNA): TGCAGCGTTGACTACGGGATCGGGGAGCTGTTTTTT. This encodes CSVDYGIGELFF.

The gene calls are TRBV27 and TRBJ2-7; 7 bases are a match to TRBD1. The ends lost 7 bases at V and 3 bases at J; junction bases unmatched: 6. Germline V gives CDR1 MNHEY, CDR2 SMNVEV (reference sequence). The CDR3 has 13 residues. DNA of the CDR3: TGTGCCAGCACCTCGGACAGGCGCTACGAGCAGTACTTC. Amino acid sequence: CASTSDRRYEQYF.

This clone has only one observation. The chain recombines TRBV7-2 with TRBJ1-4; D gene uncertain. Germline CDR1 reads SGHTA; CDR2 reads FQGNSA. This CDR3 region has 15 residues. The V end was cut by 5 bases, the J end by 3 bases, with 13 bases between. The CDR3 bases are TGTGCCAGCAGCCGTAGGGCAGGCTCTAATGAAAAACTGTTTTTT. Translating it yields CASSRRAGSNEKLFF.

The chain joins TRBV11-1 to TRBJ1-1, with D unclear. The CDR3 sequence is 14 residues long. Germline CDR1 SGHAT, CDR2 FQDESV (reference sequence). Trimming removed 3 bases from V and 4 bases from J, with 12 bases in between. The CDR3 region has the DNA TGTGCCAGCAGCTTCTTTAAACGGGGCACTGAAGCTTTCTTT. Amino acid sequence: CASSFFKRGTEAFF.

The V and J genes are TRBV7-2 and TRBJ2-1; TRBD1 matches at 9 bases. Losses at the gene ends were 1 base for V and 7 bases for J; bases not matched to a gene: 5. The CDR3 totals 15 residues. The germline CDR1 and CDR2 sequences are SGHTA and FQGNSA. CDR3 sequence: CASSLVGTGPNEQFF. CDR3 DNA sequence: TGTGCCAGCAGCTTAGTCGGGACAGGGCCAAATGAGCAGTTCTTC.

V gene TRBV25-1 combines with J gene TRBJ1-1; D not certain. Germline lookup yields CDR1 MGHDK and CDR2 SYGVNS. CDR3 length equals 13 residues. Trimming removed 7 bases at V and 1 base at J, with 10 bases between. In DNA form, the CDR3 reads TGTGCCAGCACCCATCCGGGGAACACTGAAGCTTTCTTT. Translation: CASTHPGNTEAFF.